Sequencing of this T cell receptor beta chain was carried out in a study of T cell repertoires in cytomegalovirus infection. About the research overall: Well-studied HLA-B-restricted epitopes and recently identified HLA-C-restricted epitopes of CMV were both used in the study. TCR beta signatures that were public indicated CMV infection and matching HLA type. Study observations and caveats: Using cumulative public TCR beta family frequency, the authors identified those who carried CMV together with the relevant HLA. Ex vivo responses were dominated by HLA-C-restricted CMV-specific TCR beta clonotypes.

Trimming pared 0 bases from V and 6 bases from J, leaving 11 bases between. The CDR3 is 14 residues long. Germline values: CDR1 SGDLS, CDR2 YYNGEE. A single record per CDR3 protein comes from TCRdb applying MiXCR to the reads. The repertoire includes 750,000 to 900,000 distinct CDR3 sequences, around 29% of them detected once, and under 15% sits in the top ten. In regard to this clonotype: Its antigen is as yet unknown.

The rearrangement links TRBV9 to TRBJ2-3; TRBD2 might be the D (5 bases). The sample in question was cultured CD8+ T cells from PBMCs, obtained from culture after CMV antigen stimulation. The sequence came from a human donor in good health (CMV status not recorded). Some clones in this sample may be carry-over from other donors' samples. CDR3 loop: CASSVEIERDTQYF. CDR3 in DNA: TGTGCCAGCAGCGTAGAGATCGAGCGGGATACGCAGTATTTT.